This T cell receptor (beta chain) was identified during a study of blood T cell repertoires in COVID-19. For the study at large: Sample material is recorded as cDNA or gDNA derived from T cells, B-cell-depleted T cells, or PBMCs.

Clones were read by immunoSEQ multiplex PCR, and TCRdb kept only the in-frame ones, dropping some. Of about 150,000 clones detected, more than 80% appear once; the ten largest clones hold 4.8%. This clone was counted only a few times. The V end lost 5 bases, the J end lost 0 bases, and 10 bases lay between the germline ends. This CDR3 spans 15 amino acids. Germline loops: CDR1 SEHNR, CDR2 FQNEAQ (reference sequence). The clonotype originates from a human donor in a cohort sampled during active COVID-19. The chain combines TRBV7-9 with TRBJ2-2; weak D call: TRBD1 (5 bases). The specimen was peripheral blood. CDR3 coding DNA: TGTGCCAGCAGCGCATTGACAGCGAACACCGGGGAGCTGTTTTTT. Protein: CASSALTANTGELFF.